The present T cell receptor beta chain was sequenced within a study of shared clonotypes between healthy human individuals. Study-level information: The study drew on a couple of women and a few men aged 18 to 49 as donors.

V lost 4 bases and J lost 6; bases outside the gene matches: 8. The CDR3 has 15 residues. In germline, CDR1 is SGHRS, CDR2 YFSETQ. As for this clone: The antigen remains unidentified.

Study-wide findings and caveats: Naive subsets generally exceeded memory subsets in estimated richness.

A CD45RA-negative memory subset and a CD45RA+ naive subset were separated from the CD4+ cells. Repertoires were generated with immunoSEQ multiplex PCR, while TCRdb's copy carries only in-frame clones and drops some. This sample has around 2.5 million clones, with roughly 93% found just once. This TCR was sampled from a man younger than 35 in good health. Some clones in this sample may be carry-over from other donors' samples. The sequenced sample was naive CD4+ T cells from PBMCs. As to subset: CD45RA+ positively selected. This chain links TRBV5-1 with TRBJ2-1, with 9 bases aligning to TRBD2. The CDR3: CASSLSSGSPNEQFF. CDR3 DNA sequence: TGCGCCAGCAGCCTTAGTAGCGGGAGCCCCAATGAGCAGTTCTTC.